The clone carrying this TCR beta chain was seen a handful of times. This sample stems from a study of technical replicates of blood from several donors. The repertoire was sequenced with immunoSEQ multiplex PCR; TCRdb's copy has only in-frame clones and lacks some. The sample has some 30,000 clones, roughly nine tenths seen once. The CDR3 consists of 15 residues. V lost 0 bases and J lost 1, with 9 bases in between. CDR1 and CDR2 from the germline V gene are MNHEY and SVGAGI. The receptor comes from a human donor in good health. Some clones in this sample may be carry-over from other donors' samples. Sequenced: PBMCs. This chain connects TRBV6-5 to TRBJ1-1; tentative D call: TRBD1 (6 bases). DNA of the CDR3: TGTGCCAGCAGTTACTCGCAGGGGCGGAACACTGAAGCTTTCTTT. This gives the protein CASSYSQGRNTEAFF.